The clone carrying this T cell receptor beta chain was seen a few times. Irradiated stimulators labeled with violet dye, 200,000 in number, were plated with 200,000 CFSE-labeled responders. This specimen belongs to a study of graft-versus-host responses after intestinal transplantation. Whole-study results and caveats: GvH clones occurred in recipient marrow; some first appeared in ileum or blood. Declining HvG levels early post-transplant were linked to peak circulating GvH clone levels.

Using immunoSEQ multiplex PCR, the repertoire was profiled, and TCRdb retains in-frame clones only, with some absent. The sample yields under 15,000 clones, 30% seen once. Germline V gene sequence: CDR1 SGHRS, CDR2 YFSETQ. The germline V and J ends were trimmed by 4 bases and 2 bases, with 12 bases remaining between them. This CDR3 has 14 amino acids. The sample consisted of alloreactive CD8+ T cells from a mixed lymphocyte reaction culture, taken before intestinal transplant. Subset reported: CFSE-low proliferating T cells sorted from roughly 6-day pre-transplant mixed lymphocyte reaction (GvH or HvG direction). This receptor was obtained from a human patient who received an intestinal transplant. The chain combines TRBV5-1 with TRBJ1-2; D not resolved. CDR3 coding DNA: TGCGCCAGCAGCGAGGCGGGGTCCAACTATGGCTACACCTTC. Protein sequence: CASSEAGSNYGYTF.